The TCR beta chain under discussion was sequenced for a study of blood T cell repertoires in COVID-19. Deletions cut 3 bases from V and 7 bases from J, with 22 bases between. The CDR3 length is 16 residues. Germline V lookup: CDR1 SGHKS, CDR2 YYEKEE (reference sequence). The data were produced by immunoSEQ multiplex PCR, yet TCRdb's version contains in-frame clones alone and is incomplete. The sample includes 150,000 to 200,000 clones, 85% to 90% of them seen just once. Sequencing was carried out using peripheral blood. This TCR came from a woman in her fifties or sixties with acute or convalescent COVID-19. The chain combines TRBV5-5 with TRBJ1-1, with D unclear. The CDR3 coding sequence is TGTGCCAGCAGCTCCCTCACCGATCAGCGGTGGTTTGAAGCTTTCTTT. Protein product: CASSSLTDQRWFEAFF. Full variable domain (outside the CDR3, taken from reference TRBV5-5 and TRBJ1-1): DAGVTQSPTHLIKTRGQQVTLRCSPISGHKSVSWYQQVLGQGPQFIFQYYEKEERGRGNFPDRFSARQFPNYSSELNVNALLLGDSALYLCASSSLTDQRWFEAFFGQGTRLTVV.